This TCR beta chain stems from a study of blood T cell repertoires in COVID-19. Study details: The samples span acute and convalescent COVID-19 from the United States, Italy and Spain. Sources were T cells, B-cell-depleted T cells, or PBMCs; the material itself was cDNA or gDNA.

Original processing methods: Quantification of nucleated cells was approximated via reference gene primer amplification. The repertoire was sequenced with immunoSEQ multiplex PCR; TCRdb's copy has only in-frame clones and lacks some. Clonal size and the V and J genes are those of that table, whereas D and trimming came from the DNA. The sample includes a few hundred thousand clones, around 90% of them seen just once. This CDR3 has 17 residues. Germline values: CDR1 SGHTA, CDR2 FQGTGA. With 5 bases clipped from V and 2 bases from J, the junction kept 9 bases outside the gene matches. The genes are TRBV7-3 and TRBJ2-2, with 9 bases fitting TRBD2. The clonotype originates from a woman in her thirties or forties who had recovered from COVID-19. The sample consisted of peripheral blood. In nucleotides, the CDR3 is TGTGCCAGCAGCCCGAAGGGCCTAGCGGGAAACACCGGGGAGCTGTTTTTT. Its protein is CASSPKGLAGNTGELFF.